A single sample gave rise to the 10 T cell receptor beta chains below, sequenced in a study of T cells in Graves' hyperthyroidism and ophthalmopathy. Researchers amplified the TCR beta CDR3 regions from RNA transcripts. RT-PCR in the first round (using the HTBI primer set) targeted the TCR CDR3. TCRdb recomputed calls from the multiplex PCR reads with MiXCR, one row per CDR3 protein. The sample has around 580,000 distinct CDR3 sequences, around 15% seen once. The sequencing sample was made of blood. These receptors were taken from a young woman with Graves' hyperthyroidism.

The chain uses TRBV7-2 and TRBJ2-1, with 12 bases identical to TRBD2. Germline CDR1 and CDR2: SGHTA and FQGNSA. The CDR3 consists of 17 residues. V was clipped by 5 bases and J by 7 bases; unmatched bases: 12. CDR3 in DNA: TGTGCCAGCAGCGTGGCTAGCGGGAGGGCCGTGGCTAATGAGCAGTTCTTC. Protein product: CASSVASGRAVANEQFF.

This clonotype was detected many times. The chain couples TRBV28 to TRBJ1-6; D ambiguous. Germline CDR1 MDHEN, CDR2 SYDVKM. This CDR3 has 15 residues. V shed 2 bases and J shed 3 bases, with 8 bases lying between them. The CDR3 DNA follows: TGTGCCAGCAGTTTAACCGCAGGCTATAATTCACCCCTCCACTTT. As protein: CASSLTAGYNSPLHF. Combining the CDR3 with reference TRBV28 and TRBJ1-6 gives the whole variable domain DVKVTQSSRYLVKRTGEKVFLECVQDMDHENMFWYRQDPGLGLRLIYFSYDVKMKEKGDIPEGYSVSREKKERFSLILESASTNQTSMYLCASSLTAGYNSPLHFGNGTRLTVT.

The rearrangement links TRBV6-1 to TRBJ2-2, with TRBD2 as a possible D gene (6 bases). CDR3 length: 14 amino acids. From germline, CDR1 is MNHNS and CDR2 SASEGT. The V and J ends lost 8 bases and 3 bases respectively, with 13 bases between them. The DNA of the CDR3 is TGTGCCAGCGCCCGCGGGAAAGACACCGGGGAGCTGTTTTTT. Translating gives CASARGKDTGELFF.

The sample holds a few counts of this clonotype. The chain couples TRBV27 to TRBJ2-2, with D uncertain. Germline CDR1 is MNHEY and CDR2 is SMNVEV (reference sequence). The CDR3 sequence is 14 residues long. The V and J ends lost 5 bases and 4 bases respectively, with 11 bases between them. In nucleotides, the CDR3 is TGTGCCAGCAGTCCCGCCCGTGGCACCGGGGAGCTGTTTTTT. Translation: CASSPARGTGELFF.

In regard to this clonotype: Just one base apart from a much larger clone, this may be a read error. The chain is built from TRBV12-3 or TRBV12-4 and TRBJ1-1; 8 bases match TRBD1. CDR3 length equals 15 residues. CDR3 DNA sequence: TGTGCCAGCAGTACCCGGACAGGGTTGAACACTGGAGCTTTCTTT. Protein: CASSTRTGLNTGAFF.

J is TRBJ2-5 and V is TRBV19; 9 nucleotides line up with TRBD2. This CDR3 has 16 amino acids. The germline gives CDR1 LNHDA, CDR2 SQIVND (reference sequence). Losses at the gene ends were 3 bases for V and 4 bases for J; bases not matched to a gene: 9. CDR3 sequence reads: CASSIGGGRGGETQYF. The CDR3 DNA sequence: TGTGCCAGTAGTATCGGAGGGGGGCGGGGGGGAGAGACCCAGTACTTC.

The chain uses TRBV18 and TRBJ2-1, with TRBD2 matching over 7 bases. V gave up 2 bases and J gave up 6 bases; unmatched junction bases: 10. This CDR3 is built from 16 residues. Germline CDR1 reads KGHSH; CDR2 reads LQKENI. CDR3 protein: CASSPISGRSVNEQFF. The CDR3 DNA is TGTGCCAGCTCACCAATCTCCGGGAGGTCGGTCAATGAGCAGTTCTTC.

At least ten counts were recorded for this clonotype. The rearrangement uses TRBV30 and TRBJ2-1; possible D gene TRBD2, 5 bases. V was trimmed by 3 bases and J by 0 bases, leaving 9 bases between them. The CDR3 is 14 amino acids. Per the germline V gene, CDR1 is GTSNPN and CDR2 is SVGIG (reference sequence). CDR3 sequence (DNA): TGTGCCTGGAGCCCGGGAAGCTCCTACAATGAGCAGTTCTTC. Translating it yields CAWSPGSSYNEQFF.

This clonotype was found a few times. The chain is built from TRBV5-6 and TRBJ2-5; TRBD1 matches 10 bases. Germline V gene data show CDR1 as SGHDT and CDR2 as YYEEEE. V was pared by 4 bases and J by 4 bases, with 4 bases of the junction left unmatched. The CDR3 consists of 14 residues. The CDR3 DNA sequence: TGTGCCAGCAGCACGACAGGGGGCAGAGAGACCCAGTACTTC. It is translated as CASSTTGGRETQYF.

The V call is TRBV12-3 or TRBV12-4, the J call TRBJ2-3; D perhaps matches TRBD2 (5 bases). Trimming took off 7 bases at V and 2 bases at J, with 13 bases between the two ends. CDR3 length equals 14 residues. CDR3 residues: CASTPRVFTDTQYF. The CDR3 bases are TGTGCCAGCACCCCGCGGGTGTTCACAGATACGCAGTATTTT.